The TCR beta chain described here comes from a study of T cells in Graves' hyperthyroidism and ophthalmopathy. TCR beta CDR3 region amplification was performed from RNA transcripts. HTBI primers were employed in a first-round RT-PCR of the TCR CDR3. TCRdb re-analysed the multiplex PCR reads in MiXCR, keeping a single row per CDR3 protein. The data contain 450,000 to 500,000 distinct CDR3 sequences, around a fifth of them singletons. CDR3 size: 16 residues. Per the germline V gene, CDR1 is SGDLS and CDR2 is YYNGEE. V lost 4 bases and J lost 2, with 18 bases in between. The V and J genes are TRBV9 and TRBJ1-2, with D possibly TRBD1 on 5 matching bases. This TCR was sampled from a woman in her seventies with Graves' ophthalmopathy. Input material: blood. The CDR3 loop is CASSPTASRGNYGYTF. The CDR3 DNA reads TGTGCCAGCAGCCCGACGGCAAGTCGGGGGAACTATGGCTACACCTTC.